The subject of this entry is one TCR beta chain. The CDR3 is made up of 13 amino acids. V was trimmed by 5 bases and J by 8 bases, leaving 10 bases between them. In germline, CDR1 is MNHEY, CDR2 SMNVEV (reference sequence). The entry originates in a study of blood T cell repertoires in COVID-19. For the study at large: Whether acute or convalescent, the COVID-19 samples came from the United States, Italy and Spain.

In the original workflow: Cell counts per sample came from amplifying reference gene primers. TCRdb keeps only in-frame clones here, not all; method: immunoSEQ multiplex PCR. V and J calls plus clone size are reproduced from that table; the DNA served to infer D and trimming. The table lists about half a million clones, approximately 90% of them singletons. Individuals aged about 18 to 100 years were recruited from roughly 23 US areas. Cohort placement rested on clinical history that participants reported themselves. Material: PBMCs or T cells enriched from blood (not recorded which). The source is a woman aged 60 to 75 who had recovered from COVID-19. The chain is built from TRBV27 and TRBJ1-6; a weak D match, TRBD1 (5 bases). CDR3 protein: CASSRKQDSPLHF. The CDR3 bases are TGTGCCAGCAGTAGGAAACAGGATTCACCCCTCCACTTT.